This TCR beta chain was profiled in a study of blood T cell repertoires in COVID-19. Study overall: Specimens from acute and convalescent COVID-19 originated in the United States, Italy and Spain. From T cells, B-cell-depleted T cells, or PBMCs came the material, which was cDNA or gDNA.

In the original workflow: Cell counts per sample came from amplifying reference gene primers. Here immunoSEQ multiplex PCR was the method, and the copy in TCRdb shows in-frame clones only, minus some. V and J calls and clone size follow that table, whereas D and trimming were derived from the DNA. This sample has under 350,000 clones, with about 88% found just once. The CDR3 runs 14 residues. V dropped 0 bases and J dropped 2 bases, with 7 bases sitting between them. CDR1 and CDR2 from the germline V gene are SGHRS and YFSETQ. The rearrangement joins TRBV5-1 to TRBJ2-3; no clear D gene. Sequenced sample: peripheral blood. The receptor's source is a man in his 70s with acute or convalescent COVID-19. The CDR3 here is CASSLADSTDTQYF. Here the CDR3 DNA reads TGCGCCAGCAGCTTGGCAGACTCCACAGATACGCAGTATTTT. Using reference TRBV5-1 and TRBJ2-3 for the parts outside the CDR3, the full variable domain is KAGVTQTPRYLIKTRGQQVTLSCSPISGHRSVSWYQQTPGQGLQFLFEYFSETQRNKGNFPGRFSGRQFSNSRSEMNVSTLELGDSALYLCASSLADSTDTQYFGPGTRLTVL.